This T cell receptor (beta chain) was found in a study of OX40 agonist ivuxolimab in advanced cancers. Overall study context: Patients achieving partial responses numbered three: one hepatocellular carcinoma case and two cutaneous melanoma cases.

Libraries were prepared by immunoSEQ multiplex PCR; TCRdb keeps only in-frame clonotypes and omits some of them. The sample holds about 89,000 clones; roughly 93% are singletons and the top ten take about 0.76%. In regard to this clone: Its antigen remains unidentified.

Notes on the study in general: Among the lowest peripheral clonal expansion occurred in 0.1-3.0 mg/kg partial responders.

This TCR derives from an adult with an advanced solid tumor such as melanoma, head and neck, liver or kidney cancer. The specimen was CD4+ or CD8+ T cells sorted from blood, collected in a trial of the OX40 agonist ivuxolimab.

The CDR3 loop is CASSYSLLGGGTQYF. The CDR3 bases are TGTGCCAGCAGTTACTCACTCCTCGGAGGGGGTACGCAGTATTTT. The V and J genes are TRBV6-6 and TRBJ2-3; D possibly uses TRBD1 or TRBD2 (6 bases each). CDR3 length: 15 amino acids. Trimming removed 0 bases from V and 8 bases from J, with 15 bases in between. From germline, CDR1 is MNHNY and CDR2 SVGAGI (reference sequence).